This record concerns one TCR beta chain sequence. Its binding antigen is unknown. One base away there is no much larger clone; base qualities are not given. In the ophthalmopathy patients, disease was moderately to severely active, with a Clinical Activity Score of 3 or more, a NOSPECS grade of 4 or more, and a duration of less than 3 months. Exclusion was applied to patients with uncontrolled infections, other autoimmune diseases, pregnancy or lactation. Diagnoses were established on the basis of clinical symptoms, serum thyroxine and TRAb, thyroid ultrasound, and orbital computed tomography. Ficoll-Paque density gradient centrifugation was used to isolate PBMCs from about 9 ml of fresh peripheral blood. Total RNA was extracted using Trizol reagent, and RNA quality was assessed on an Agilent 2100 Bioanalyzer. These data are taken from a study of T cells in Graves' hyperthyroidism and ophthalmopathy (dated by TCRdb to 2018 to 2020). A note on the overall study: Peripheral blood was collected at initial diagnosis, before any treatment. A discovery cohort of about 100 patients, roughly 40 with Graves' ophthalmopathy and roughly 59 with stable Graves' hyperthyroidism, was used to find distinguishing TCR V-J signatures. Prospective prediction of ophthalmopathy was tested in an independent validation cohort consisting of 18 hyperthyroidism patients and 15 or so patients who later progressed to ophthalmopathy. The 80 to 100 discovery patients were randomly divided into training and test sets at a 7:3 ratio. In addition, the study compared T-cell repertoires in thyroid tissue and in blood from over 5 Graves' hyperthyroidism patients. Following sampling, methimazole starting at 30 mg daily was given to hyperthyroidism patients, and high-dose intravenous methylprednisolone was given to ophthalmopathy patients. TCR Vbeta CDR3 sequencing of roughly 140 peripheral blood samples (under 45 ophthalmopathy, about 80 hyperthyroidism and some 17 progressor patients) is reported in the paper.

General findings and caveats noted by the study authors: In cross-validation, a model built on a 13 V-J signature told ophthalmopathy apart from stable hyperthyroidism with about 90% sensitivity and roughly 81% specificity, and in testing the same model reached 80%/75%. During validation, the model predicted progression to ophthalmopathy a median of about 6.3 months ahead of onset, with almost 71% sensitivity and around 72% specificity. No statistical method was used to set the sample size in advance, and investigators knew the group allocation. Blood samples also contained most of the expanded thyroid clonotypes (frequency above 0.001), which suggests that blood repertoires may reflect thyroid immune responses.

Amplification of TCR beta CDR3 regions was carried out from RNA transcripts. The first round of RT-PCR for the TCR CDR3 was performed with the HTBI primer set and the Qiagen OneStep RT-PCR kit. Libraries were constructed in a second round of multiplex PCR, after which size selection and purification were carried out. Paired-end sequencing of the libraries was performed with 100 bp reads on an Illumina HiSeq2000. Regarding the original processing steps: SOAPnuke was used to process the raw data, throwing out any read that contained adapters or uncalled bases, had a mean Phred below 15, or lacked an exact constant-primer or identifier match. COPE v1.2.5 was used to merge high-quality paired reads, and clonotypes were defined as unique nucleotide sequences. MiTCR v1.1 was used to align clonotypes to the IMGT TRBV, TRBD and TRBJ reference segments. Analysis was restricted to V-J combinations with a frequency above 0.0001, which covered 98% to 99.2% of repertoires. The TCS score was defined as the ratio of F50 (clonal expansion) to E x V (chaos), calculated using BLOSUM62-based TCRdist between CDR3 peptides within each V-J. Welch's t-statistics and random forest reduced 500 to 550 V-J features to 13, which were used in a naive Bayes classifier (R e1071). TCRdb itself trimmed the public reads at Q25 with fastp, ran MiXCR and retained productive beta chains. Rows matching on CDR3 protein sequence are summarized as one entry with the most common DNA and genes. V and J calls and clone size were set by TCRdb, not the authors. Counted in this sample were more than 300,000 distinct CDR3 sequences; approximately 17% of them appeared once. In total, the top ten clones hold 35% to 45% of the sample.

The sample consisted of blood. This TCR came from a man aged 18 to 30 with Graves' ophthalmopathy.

The DNA is as follows: TGTGCCAGCAGTTACACACCCGGGACAGGGTCCTACGAGCAGTACTTC. It translates as CASSYTPGTGSYEQYF. The sequence joins TRBV28 to TRBJ2-7; the central 9 bases match TRBD1. CDR1 and CDR2, looked up from the germline V gene, are MDHEN and SYDVKM. The cysteine opens and the phenylalanine closes a CDR3 of 16 amino acids. Only CDR3 DNA is held: 48 bases, read in frame from base 1. Relative to germline, V is missing 4 bases and J is missing 1 base, with 8 bases of the junction outside any gene match.